Listed here are 14 T cell receptor beta chains from one sample, sequenced in a study of T cell responses to AZD1222 COVID-19 vaccine. Some clones are missing from TCRdb's copy, which holds only in-frame ones; the method was immunoSEQ multiplex PCR. The table lists about 150,000 clones, roughly 90% of them singletons. Specimen: peripheral blood, collected 28 days after the second AZD1222 dose. These receptors originate from an adult who received the AZD1222 COVID-19 vaccine.

This rearrangement joins TRBV2 to TRBJ2-7; D gene unclear. Germline CDR1 is SNHLY and CDR2 is FYNNEI. The CDR3 has 12 amino acids. Between the trimmed V and J ends, which lost 8 bases and 0 bases, there was a span of 8 bases. The CDR3 nucleotides are TGTGCCAGCCCAGTGAACTCCTACGAGCAGTACTTC. Translation: CASPVNSYEQYF.

This chain connects TRBV29-1 to TRBJ2-2, with 11 nucleotides matching TRBD2. The CDR3 consists of 14 residues. The trim removed 4 bases at V and 3 bases at J, leaving 1 base unmatched. CDR1 is SQVTM and CDR2 is ANQGSEA in the germline V gene. CDR3 sequence: CSVGLAGYTGELFF. CDR3 sequence (DNA): TGCAGCGTTGGACTAGCGGGGTACACCGGGGAGCTGTTTTTT.

The chain recombines TRBV6-1 with TRBJ2-7, with TRBD1 matching 7 bases. The ends lost 1 base at V and 3 bases at J; junction bases unmatched: 3. Germline CDR1 reads MNHNS; CDR2 reads SASEGT. This CDR3 contains 14 residues. CDR3 in DNA: TGTGCCAGCAGTGAAGGAGGGGGCGACTACGAGCAGTACTTC. It yields the protein CASSEGGGDYEQYF.

The J gene is TRBJ1-5, the V gene TRBV9; weak D call: TRBD1 (5 bases). The CDR3 consists of 14 residues. V lost 0 bases and J 6 bases, leaving 10 bases between the germline ends. CDR1 and CDR2 (germline): SGDLS, YYNGEE. CDR3 protein: CASSVDAGTQPQHF. CDR3 nucleotide sequence: TGTGCCAGCAGCGTAGATGCAGGGACTCAGCCCCAGCATTTT.

In this sample, this clone turned up once. The genes are TRBV7-6 and TRBJ1-4; the D gene is possibly TRBD1 (5 bases). The CDR3 sequence is 15 residues long. Trimming pared 5 bases from V and 0 bases from J, leaving 10 bases between. Germline V CDR1 and CDR2: SGHVS, FNYEAQ. This chain's CDR3 is CASSRGPTTNEKLFF. For the CDR3, the DNA is TGTGCCAGCAGCAGGGGACCGACAACTAATGAAAAACTGTTTTTT.

The chain uses TRBV5-1 and TRBJ2-1, with 8 bases fitting TRBD2. V shed 6 bases, J shed 2 bases, and the junction held 19 bases outside the gene matches. Germline CDR1 is SGHRS and CDR2 is YFSETQ. This CDR3 has 19 residues. CDR3 DNA sequence: TGCGCCAGCACCCCGAGGGGACACCAGCGGGAGATCACCTACAATGAGCAGTTCTTC. It is translated as CASTPRGHQREITYNEQFF. Full variable domain (missing parts from reference TRBV5-1 and TRBJ2-1): KAGVTQTPRYLIKTRGQQVTLSCSPISGHRSVSWYQQTPGQGLQFLFEYFSETQRNKGNFPGRFSGRQFSNSRSEMNVSTLELGDSALYLCASTPRGHQREITYNEQFFGPGTRLTVL.

This chain links TRBV28 with TRBJ2-3; 7 nucleotides align to TRBD2. Germline values: CDR1 MDHEN, CDR2 SYDVKM. V lost 4 bases and J lost 0; bases outside the gene matches: 7. The CDR3 totals 16 residues. The CDR3 loop is CASSSSAAGSTDTQYF. CDR3 DNA: TGTGCCAGCAGTTCCTCGGCAGCGGGAAGCACAGATACGCAGTATTTT.

V is TRBV20-1 and J is TRBJ2-1; D is unclear. Germline assignment: CDR1 DFQATT and CDR2 SNEGSKA (reference sequence). The V end lost 4 bases, the J end lost 9 bases, and 10 bases lay between the germline ends. This CDR3 has 11 amino acids. CDR3 nucleotides: TGCAGTGCTAAGAGGATAGCTGAGCAGTTCTTC. It encodes CSAKRIAEQFF.

CDR3 DNA sequence: TGTGCCAGCAGTTTCCCGACAGGGCTCGCGAACACCGGGGAGCTGTTTTTT. As protein: CASSFPTGLANTGELFF. V and J are TRBV28 and TRBJ2-2, with 7 bases aligning to TRBD1. The V gene end was trimmed by 3 bases and the J gene end by 0 bases; junction bases not matched to a gene: 7. The CDR3 covers 17 residues. The germline V gene encodes CDR1 MDHEN and CDR2 SYDVKM.

The chain employs TRBV9 and TRBJ1-4, with D possibly TRBD1 on 6 matching bases. The CDR3 has 15 amino acids. Trimming removed 4 bases at V and 0 bases at J, with 10 bases between. Germline lookup yields CDR1 SGDLS and CDR2 YYNGEE. The CDR3: CASSPTGSTNEKLFF. CDR3 sequence (DNA): TGTGCCAGCAGCCCAACAGGGTCAACTAATGAAAAACTGTTTTTT.

This sequence joins TRBV4-2 and TRBJ1-4; D is unclear. The CDR3 covers 16 residues. Germline V gives CDR1 LGHNA, CDR2 YNFKEQ. V gave up 3 bases and J gave up 0 bases, with 11 bases separating them. DNA of the CDR3: TGTGCCAGCAGCCAGGAACTGAGCACAACTAATGAAAAACTGTTTTTT. This sequence encodes CASSQELSTTNEKLFF.

This clone was counted only a few times. The chain combines TRBV5-1 with TRBJ2-1; no definite D call. Germline values: CDR1 SGHRS, CDR2 YFSETQ. V was clipped by 3 bases and J by 6 bases, with 16 bases between them. The CDR3 sequence is 15 residues long. CDR3 sequence reads: CASSWLPQPGNEQFF. CDR3 in DNA: TGCGCCAGCAGCTGGCTTCCACAGCCGGGCAATGAGCAGTTCTTC.

The chain employs TRBV28 and TRBJ2-7, with 14 bases aligning to TRBD2. The CDR3 is 15 amino acids. Germline V CDR1 and CDR2: MDHEN, SYDVKM. The trim removed 6 bases at V and 3 bases at J, leaving 4 bases unmatched. The CDR3 is CASRGGTSGSYEQYF. DNA of the CDR3: TGTGCCAGCAGGGGGGGGACTAGCGGGAGCTACGAGCAGTACTTC.

This clone was recorded a few times. This sequence joins TRBV19 and TRBJ1-6, with 8 bases lining up with TRBD1. Looked up from germline, CDR1 is LNHDA and CDR2 is SQIVND (reference sequence). Trimming at V came to 4 bases and at J to 7 bases, leaving 12 bases not matched to a gene. The CDR3 has 17 residues. CDR3 bases: TGTGCCAGTAGTACCTCTCCCCTGACAGGGGCCAATTCACCCCTCCACTTT. It yields the protein CASSTSPLTGANSPLHF.